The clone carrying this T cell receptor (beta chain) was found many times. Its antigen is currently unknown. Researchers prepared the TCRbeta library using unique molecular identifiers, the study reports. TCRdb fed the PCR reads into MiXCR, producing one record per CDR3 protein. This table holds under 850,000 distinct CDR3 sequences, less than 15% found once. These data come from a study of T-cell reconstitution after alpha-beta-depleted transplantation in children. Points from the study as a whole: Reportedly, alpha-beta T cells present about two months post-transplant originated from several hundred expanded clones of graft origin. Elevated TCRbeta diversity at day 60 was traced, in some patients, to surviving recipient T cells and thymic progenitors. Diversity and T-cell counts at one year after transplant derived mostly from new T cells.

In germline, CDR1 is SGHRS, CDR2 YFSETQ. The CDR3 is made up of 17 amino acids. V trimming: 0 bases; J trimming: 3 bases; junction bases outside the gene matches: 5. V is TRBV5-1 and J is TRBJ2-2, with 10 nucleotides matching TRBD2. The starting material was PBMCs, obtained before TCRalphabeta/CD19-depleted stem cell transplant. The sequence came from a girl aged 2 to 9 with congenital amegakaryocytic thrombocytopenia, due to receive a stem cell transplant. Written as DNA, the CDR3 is TGCGCCAGCAGCTTGGATGTGGGACTAGCGTACACCGGGGAGCTGTTTTTT. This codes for CASSLDVGLAYTGELFF.